The sequence of this TCR beta chain was determined in a study of shared clonotypes between healthy human individuals. Concerning this clone itself: Its antigen is unknown.

Measured with immunoSEQ multiplex PCR; TCRdb has only the in-frame clones, and not every one. Among around 1.1 million clones listed, 77% were seen once. Study-wide points: Generally, estimated richness proved larger in naive subsets than it did in memory subsets. Inspection by rarefaction showed sorted-subset sequencing to be incomplete despite large depth. Compared with clonotypes that all four donors shared, non-shared clonotypes had lower generation probabilities.

This receptor was taken from a man aged 18 to 30 in good health. Some clones in this sample may be carry-over from other donors' samples. Sample: memory CD4+ T cells from PBMCs. Subset meaning: CD45RA-negative fraction.

CDR3 region: CASSLPLSKETQYF. The CDR3 nucleotides read TGTGCCAGCAGCTTACCACTGAGTAAAGAGACCCAGTACTTC. The chain links TRBV11-2 to TRBJ2-5, with D unresolved. Deletions cut 2 bases from V and 3 bases from J, with 10 bases between. The CDR3 loop spans 14 amino acids. Germline assignment: CDR1 SGHAT and CDR2 FQNNGV.